This TCR beta chain was sequenced for a study of Tregs in tolerant kidney transplant recipients. Study overall: Related graft donors supplied nonmyeloablative bone marrow transplants, and mixed chimerism was transient. Whole-study findings and limits: Antigen-driven expansion was suggested because donor-specific Tregs expanded more than all Tregs in tolerant patients. Biological reproducibility was not directly addressed, but technical replication error appeared minimal.

The CDR3 consists of 16 residues. Germline CDR1 is SGHRS and CDR2 is YFSETQ. V shed 4 bases, J shed 7 bases, and the junction held 8 bases outside the gene matches. Clones were sequenced by immunoSEQ multiplex PCR, and TCRdb holds only the in-frame ones, with some missing. The sample holds about 60,000 clones, roughly 92% seen once. A note on this clone: Its antigen remains unidentified.

Sequences were derived from CD8+ T cells from blood, sampled before the transplant. This sequence originates from a human donor who received a combined kidney and bone marrow transplant. The V call is TRBV5-1, the J call TRBJ1-6; 10 bases match TRBD1. The CDR3 spells CASSNSRQGANSPLHF. The CDR3 DNA follows: TGCGCCAGCAGCAATAGCCGACAGGGGGCGAATTCACCCCTCCACTTT.